The clone carrying this TCR beta chain was counted ten times or more. Its antigen is as yet unknown. This entry is derived from a study of cytomegalovirus exposure and HLA in healthy donors. Study overall: The approximately 120 validation repertoires used the same platform as the roughly 670 first-cohort repertoires, a later analysis reported.

From germline, CDR1 is SGHRS and CDR2 YFSETQ. The CDR3 has 14 amino acids. V lost 0 bases and J lost 5; bases outside the gene matches: 4. Overall study findings and caveats: Some TCR beta chains (roughly 150 of them) were listed as cytomegalovirus-associated. Cytomegalovirus status was reportedly diagnosed by the classifier with high sensitivity and specificity. Despite most TCR sequences being rare, some public TCRs occurred in many donors.

Sequencing used immunoSEQ multiplex PCR; TCRdb keeps in-frame clones, though not all of them. Of 110,000 to 150,000 clones in the sample, 80% to 90% are singletons; the top ten hold 5.5% to 7%. The clonotype comes from a woman between 25 and 40 years old in good health and CMV-seropositive. Sequences were obtained from PBMCs. This chain links TRBV5-1 with TRBJ2-5; 7 bases line up with TRBD1. The CDR3 spells CASSLGQGLETQYF. The CDR3 DNA sequence: TGCGCCAGCAGCTTGGGACAGGGATTGGAGACCCAGTACTTC.